This T cell receptor (beta chain) was found in a study of shared clonotypes between healthy human individuals. Study overall: Researchers assigned three CD4 naive, three CD4 memory, two CD8 naive and one CD8 memory plate to each donor. General observations from the study: Non-shared clonotypes displayed generation probabilities falling below those of clonotypes present in all four donors.

TCRdb's copy holds only in-frame clones and misses some; the assay was immunoSEQ multiplex PCR. The top ten clones hold approximately 1.1% of a sample with some 1.5 million clones, approximately 96% of them seen once. This CDR3 spans 12 amino acids. V gave up 6 bases and J gave up 4 bases, with 10 bases separating them. Germline V gene data show CDR1 as MNHEY and CDR2 as SMNVEV (reference sequence). Comment on this clone: Its antigen remains unidentified. The sample has other DNA sequences that encode this CDR3 too.

Those who donated were healthy HIV-negative adults, with no recent acute infections or vaccinations reported. The sequenced sample consisted of naive CD4+ T cells sorted from blood. Subset indicated: CD45RA+ positively selected. This chain uses TRBV27 with TRBJ2-7; no clear D. The TCR was taken from a man aged 30 to 39 in good health. Here the CDR3 reads CASSRDYYEQYF. CDR3 in DNA: TGTGCCAGCAGCAGAGATTATTACGAGCAGTACTTC.